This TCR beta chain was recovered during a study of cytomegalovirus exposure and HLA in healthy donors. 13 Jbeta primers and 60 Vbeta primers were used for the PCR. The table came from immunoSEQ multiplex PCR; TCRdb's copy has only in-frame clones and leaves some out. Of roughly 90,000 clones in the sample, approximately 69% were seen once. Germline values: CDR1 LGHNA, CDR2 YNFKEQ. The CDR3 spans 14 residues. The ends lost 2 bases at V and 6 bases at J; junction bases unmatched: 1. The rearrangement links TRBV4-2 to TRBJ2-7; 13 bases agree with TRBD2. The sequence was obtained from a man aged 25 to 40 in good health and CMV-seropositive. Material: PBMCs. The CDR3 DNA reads TGTGCCAGCAGCCAACGACTAGCGGGGGGCGAGCAGTACTTC. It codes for CASSQRLAGGEQYF.